This T cell receptor (beta chain) originates from a study of blood T cell repertoires in COVID-19. Study at large: Specimens from acute and convalescent COVID-19 originated in the United States, Italy and Spain.

Patients in Seattle were enrolled during active infection, then followed longitudinally. This CDR3 region has 13 residues. V lost 6 bases and J 9 bases, leaving 17 bases between the germline ends. Per the authors' pipeline: It was from reference gene primer amplification that nucleated cell counts were estimated. Sequenced by immunoSEQ multiplex PCR; TCRdb stores in-frame clones only, minus some. V, J and clone size are taken as reported in that table, and D and trimming were inferred from the DNA itself. Of some 60,000 clones listed, around 83% are singletons. The rearrangement uses TRBV12-3 or TRBV12-4 and TRBJ1-1, with D tentatively TRBD1 (5 bases). This sequence originates from a man aged 45 to 65 with COVID-19, enrolled during active disease. The material sequenced was peripheral blood. Written as DNA, the CDR3 is TGTGCCAGCAGCCAGGGCCTTATAGAAAAAGCTTTCTTT. Protein product: CASSQGLIEKAFF.